The sequence of this T cell receptor (beta chain) was determined in a study of T cells in localized non-small cell lung cancer. Study results and caveats: T cell clonality was highest in uninvolved adjacent lung, above tumor.

Sequencing used immunoSEQ multiplex PCR; TCRdb keeps in-frame clones, though not all of them. The table records 20,000 to 25,000 clones, 87% of them present only once. The CDR3 sequence is 11 residues long. Germline CDR1 SQVTM, CDR2 ANQGSEA. Trimming pared 4 bases from V and 6 bases from J, leaving 9 bases between. Regarding this clone: The antigen is not known.

This receptor was obtained from a man aged 40 to 75 with stage II squamous cell lung carcinoma. This chain uses TRBV29-1 with TRBJ1-2; D remains unclear. The sample here was PBMCs, taken before any cancer treatment. CDR3 DNA sequence: TGCAGCGTTGTGGTAGTCGATGGCTACACCTTC. This codes for CSVVVVDGYTF.